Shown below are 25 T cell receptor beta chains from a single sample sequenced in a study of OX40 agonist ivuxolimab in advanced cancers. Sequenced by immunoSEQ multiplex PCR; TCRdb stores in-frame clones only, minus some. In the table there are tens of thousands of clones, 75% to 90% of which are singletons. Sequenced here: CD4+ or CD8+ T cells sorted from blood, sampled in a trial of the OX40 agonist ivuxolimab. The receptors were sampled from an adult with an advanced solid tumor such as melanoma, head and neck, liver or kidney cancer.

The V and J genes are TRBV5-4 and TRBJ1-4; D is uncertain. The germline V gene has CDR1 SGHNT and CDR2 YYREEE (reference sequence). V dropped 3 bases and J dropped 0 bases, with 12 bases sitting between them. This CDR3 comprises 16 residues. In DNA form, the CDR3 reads TGTGCCAGCAGCTCAGACGGGGTTCCAACTAATGAAAAACTGTTTTTT. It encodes CASSSDGVPTNEKLFF. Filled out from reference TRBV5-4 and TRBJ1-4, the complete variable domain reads ETGVTQSPTHLIKTRGQQVTLRCSSQSGHNTVSWYQQALGQGPQFIFQYYREEENGRGNFPPRFSGLQFPNYSSELNVNALELDDSALYLCASSSDGVPTNEKLFFGSGTQLSVL.

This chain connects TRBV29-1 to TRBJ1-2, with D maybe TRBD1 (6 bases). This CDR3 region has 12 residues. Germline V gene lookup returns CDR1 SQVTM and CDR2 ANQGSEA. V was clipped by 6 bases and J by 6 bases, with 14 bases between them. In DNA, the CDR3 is TGCAGCGTACGGACGGGGGGCCATGGCTACACCTTC. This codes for CSVRTGGHGYTF.

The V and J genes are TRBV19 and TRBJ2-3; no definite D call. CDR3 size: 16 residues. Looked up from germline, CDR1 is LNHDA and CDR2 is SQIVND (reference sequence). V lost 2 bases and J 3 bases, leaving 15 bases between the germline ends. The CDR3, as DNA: TGTGCCAGTAGTATAAGCTTCGGGTATGGTACAGATACGCAGTATTTT. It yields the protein CASSISFGYGTDTQYF.

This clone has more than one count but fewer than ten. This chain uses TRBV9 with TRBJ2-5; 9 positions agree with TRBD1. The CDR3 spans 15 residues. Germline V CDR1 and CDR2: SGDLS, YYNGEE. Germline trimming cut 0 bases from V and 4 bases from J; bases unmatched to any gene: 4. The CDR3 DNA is TGTGCCAGCAGCGTAGGGACAGGGGTAGGAGAGACCCAGTACTTC. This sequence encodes CASSVGTGVGETQYF.

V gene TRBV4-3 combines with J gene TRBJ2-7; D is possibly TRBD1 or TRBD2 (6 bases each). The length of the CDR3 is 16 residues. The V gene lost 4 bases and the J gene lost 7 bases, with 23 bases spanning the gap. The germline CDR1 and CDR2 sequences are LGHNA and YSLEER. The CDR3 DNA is TGCGCCAGCAGCCCTCGTATCGGGGGCCCTCCTTCGGAGCAGTACTTC. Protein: CASSPRIGGPPSEQYF.

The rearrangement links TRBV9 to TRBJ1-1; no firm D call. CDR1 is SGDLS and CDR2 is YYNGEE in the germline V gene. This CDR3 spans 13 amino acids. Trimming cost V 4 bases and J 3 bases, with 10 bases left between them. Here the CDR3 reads CASSLGIYTEAFF. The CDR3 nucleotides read TGTGCCAGCAGCCTGGGAATCTACACTGAAGCTTTCTTT. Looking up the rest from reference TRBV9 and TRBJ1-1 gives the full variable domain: DSGVTQTPKHLITATGQRVTLRCSPRSGDLSVYWYQQSLDQGLQFLIQYYNGEERAKGNILERFSAQQFPDLHSELNLSSLELGDSALYFCASSLGIYTEAFFGQGTRLTVV.

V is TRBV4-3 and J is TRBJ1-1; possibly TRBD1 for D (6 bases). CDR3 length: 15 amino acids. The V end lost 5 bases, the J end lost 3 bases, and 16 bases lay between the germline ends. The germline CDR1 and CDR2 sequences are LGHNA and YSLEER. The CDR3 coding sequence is TGCGCCAGCAGCTCACAGGGACCCGCGGACACTGAAGCTTTCTTT. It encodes CASSSQGPADTEAFF.

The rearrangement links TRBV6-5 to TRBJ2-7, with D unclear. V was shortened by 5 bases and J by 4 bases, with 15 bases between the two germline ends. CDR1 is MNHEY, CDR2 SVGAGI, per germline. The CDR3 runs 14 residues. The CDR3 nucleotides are TGTGCCAGCAGTCCCCGGGCCGAAACTTACGAGCAGTACTTC. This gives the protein CASSPRAETYEQYF.

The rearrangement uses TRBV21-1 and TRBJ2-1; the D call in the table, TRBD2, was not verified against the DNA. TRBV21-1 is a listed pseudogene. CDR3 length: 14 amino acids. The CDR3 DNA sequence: TGTGCCAGCAGTGAGGGCCGGCGGGACAATGAGCAGTTCTTC. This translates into CASSEGRRDNEQFF.

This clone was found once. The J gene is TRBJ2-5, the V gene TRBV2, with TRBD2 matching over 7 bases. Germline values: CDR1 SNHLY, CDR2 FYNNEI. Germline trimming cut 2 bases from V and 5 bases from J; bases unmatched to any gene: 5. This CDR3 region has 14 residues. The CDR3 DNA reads TGTGCCAGCAGTGAACTGGTTAGCGGGGAGACCCAGTACTTC. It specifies CASSELVSGETQYF.

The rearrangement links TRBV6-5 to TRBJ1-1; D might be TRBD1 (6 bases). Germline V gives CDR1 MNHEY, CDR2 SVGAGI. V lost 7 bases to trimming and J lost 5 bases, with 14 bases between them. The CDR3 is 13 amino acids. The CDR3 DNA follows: TGTGCCAGCACTCCGGGAGGGGGGACTGAAGCTTTCTTT. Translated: CASTPGGGTEAFF.

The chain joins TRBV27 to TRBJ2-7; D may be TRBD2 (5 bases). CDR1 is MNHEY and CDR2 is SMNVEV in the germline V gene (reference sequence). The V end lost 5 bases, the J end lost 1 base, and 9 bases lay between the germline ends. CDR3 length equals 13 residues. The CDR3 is CASSKGVSYEQYF. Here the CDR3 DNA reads TGTGCCAGCAGTAAGGGAGTTTCCTACGAGCAGTACTTC.

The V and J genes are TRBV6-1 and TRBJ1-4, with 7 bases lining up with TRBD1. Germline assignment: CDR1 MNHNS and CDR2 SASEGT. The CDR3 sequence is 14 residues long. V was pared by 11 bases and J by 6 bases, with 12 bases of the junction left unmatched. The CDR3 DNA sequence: TGTGCCGGGACGGTAGGGGGCTCGGATGAAAAACTGTTTTTT. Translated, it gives CAGTVGGSDEKLFF.

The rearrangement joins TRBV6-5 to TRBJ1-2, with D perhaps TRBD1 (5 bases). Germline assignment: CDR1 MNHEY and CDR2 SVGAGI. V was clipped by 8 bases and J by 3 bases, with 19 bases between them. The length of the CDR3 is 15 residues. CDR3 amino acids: CASSKDGTGHYGYTF. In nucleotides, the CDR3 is TGTGCCAGCTCCAAGGACGGGACGGGCCACTATGGCTACACCTTC.

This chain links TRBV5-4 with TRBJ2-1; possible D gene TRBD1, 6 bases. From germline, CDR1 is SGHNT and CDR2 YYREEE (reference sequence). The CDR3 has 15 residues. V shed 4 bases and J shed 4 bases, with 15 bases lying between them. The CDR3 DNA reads TGTGCCAGCAGCCCGGACCTAGGGGGATACAATGAGCAGTTCTTC. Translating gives CASSPDLGGYNEQFF.

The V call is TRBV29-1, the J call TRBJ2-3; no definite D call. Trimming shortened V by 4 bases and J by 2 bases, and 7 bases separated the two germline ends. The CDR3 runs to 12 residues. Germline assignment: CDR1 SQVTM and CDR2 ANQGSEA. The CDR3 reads CSVVATTDTQYF. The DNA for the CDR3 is TGCAGCGTTGTGGCGACCACAGATACGCAGTATTTT.

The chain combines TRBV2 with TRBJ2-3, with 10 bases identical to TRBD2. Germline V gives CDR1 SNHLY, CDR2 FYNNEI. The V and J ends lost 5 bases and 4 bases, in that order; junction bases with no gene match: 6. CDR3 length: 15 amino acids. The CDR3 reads CASSPSGSSADTQYF. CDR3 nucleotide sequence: TGTGCCAGCAGTCCTAGCGGGAGTTCTGCAGATACGCAGTATTTT.

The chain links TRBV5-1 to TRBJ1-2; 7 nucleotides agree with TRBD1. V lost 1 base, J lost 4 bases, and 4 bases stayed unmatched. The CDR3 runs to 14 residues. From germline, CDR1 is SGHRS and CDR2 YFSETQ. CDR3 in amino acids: CASSLPDRIYGYTF. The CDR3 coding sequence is TGCGCCAGCAGCTTGCCGGACAGGATCTATGGCTACACCTTC.

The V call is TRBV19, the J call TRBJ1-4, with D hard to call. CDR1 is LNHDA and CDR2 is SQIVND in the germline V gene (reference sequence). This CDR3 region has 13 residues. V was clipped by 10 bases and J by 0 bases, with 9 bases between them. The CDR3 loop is CATAGTTNEKLFF. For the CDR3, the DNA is TGTGCCACCGCGGGAACAACTAATGAAAAACTGTTTTTT.

The CDR3: CASSQQGQDGYTF. The CDR3 DNA reads as TGTGCCAGCAGTCAACAGGGACAAGATGGCTACACCTTC. This sequence joins TRBV28 and TRBJ1-2; TRBD1 is a possible D gene (6 bases). The length of the CDR3 is 13 residues. V was shortened by 5 bases and J by 6 bases, with 13 bases between the two germline ends. Germline CDR1 is MDHEN and CDR2 is SYDVKM.

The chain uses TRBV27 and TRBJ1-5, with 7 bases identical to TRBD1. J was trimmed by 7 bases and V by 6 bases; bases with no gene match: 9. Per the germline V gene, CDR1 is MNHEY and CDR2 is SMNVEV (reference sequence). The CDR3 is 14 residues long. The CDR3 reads CASSPTGLRQPQHF. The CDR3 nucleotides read TGTGCCAGCAGCCCGACAGGGTTAAGGCAGCCCCAGCATTTT.

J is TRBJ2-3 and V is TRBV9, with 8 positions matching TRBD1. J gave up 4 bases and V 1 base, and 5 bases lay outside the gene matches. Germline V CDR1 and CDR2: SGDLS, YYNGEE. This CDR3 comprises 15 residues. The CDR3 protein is CASSVQDRAPDTQYF. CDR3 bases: TGTGCCAGCAGCGTACAGGACAGGGCCCCAGATACGCAGTATTTT.

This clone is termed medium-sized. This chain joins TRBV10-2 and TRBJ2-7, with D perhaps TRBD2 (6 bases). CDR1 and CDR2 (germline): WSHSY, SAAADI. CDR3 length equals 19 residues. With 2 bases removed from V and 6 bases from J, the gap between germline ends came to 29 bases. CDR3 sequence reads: CASSERRRGLSRVSGEQYF. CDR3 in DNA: TGCGCCAGCAGTGAGCGTCGACGAGGTCTTAGCCGTGTTAGCGGCGAGCAGTACTTC.

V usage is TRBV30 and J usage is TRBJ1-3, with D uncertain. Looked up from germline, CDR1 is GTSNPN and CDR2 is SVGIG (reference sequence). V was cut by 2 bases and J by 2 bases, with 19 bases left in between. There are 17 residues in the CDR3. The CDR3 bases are TGTGCCTGGAGTTCCCGACCGACCTTACGACCTGGAAACACCATATATTTT. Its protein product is CAWSSRPTLRPGNTIYF.

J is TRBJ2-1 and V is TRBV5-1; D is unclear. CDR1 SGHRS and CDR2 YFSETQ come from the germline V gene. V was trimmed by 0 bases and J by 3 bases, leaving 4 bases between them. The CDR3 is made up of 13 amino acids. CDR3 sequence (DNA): TGCGCCAGCAGCTTGGGGGTCTACAATGAGCAGTTCTTC. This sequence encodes CASSLGVYNEQFF.